This TCR beta chain stems from a study of T cell responses to AZD1222 COVID-19 vaccine. With regard to this clone: Its matching antigen is unknown.

The CDR3 extends over 15 amino acids. Trimming took 8 bases from V and 2 from J, leaving 16 bases between them. Germline CDR1 is MNHNS and CDR2 is SASEGT. Notes on the study in general: In the spike-specific TCR repertoire, nearly half reportedly target unmutated variant regions. Among AZD1222 vaccinees, only 5 or 6 were seropositive at baseline. Every sample of the repertoires postdated the peak T cell response. Two doses of AZD1222 preceded a rise in Spike-specific TCR breadth and depth.

Data came from immunoSEQ multiplex PCR; TCRdb stores just in-frame clones and leaves some out. This sample has some 94,000 clones; 90% to 95% occur once, and the top ten carry roughly 12%. The specimen comprised peripheral blood, sampled on day 0 of AZD1222 vaccination. The TCR comes from an adult in good health. The chain recombines TRBV6-1 with TRBJ1-5; D not certain. CDR3 loop: CASSPTRAGNQPQHF. In DNA, the CDR3 is TGTGCCAGCTCCCCTACGAGGGCTGGCAATCAGCCCCAGCATTTT.